This is a list of T cell receptor beta chains from one sample in a study of cytomegalovirus exposure and HLA in healthy donors. TCRdb's table, derived via immunoSEQ multiplex PCR, lists solely in-frame clones and lacks some. The repertoire holds 110,000 or so clones, with under 85% as singletons. Sequences were obtained from PBMCs. The source is a woman in her fifties or sixties in good health and CMV-seropositive. The CDR3 runs from the conserved cysteine through the conserved F or W. Fields, in order: D gene, clone size, J gene, V gene, CDR3 protein, CDR3 DNA. D genes are given only for firm matches. The size of a clone is reported for some rows only, either as once, few or many, or as a class for expanded clones.

D gene: TRBD1; clone size: NA; J gene: TRBJ1-6; V gene: TRBV4-2; CDR3 protein: CASSQDTGGRSPLHF; CDR3 DNA: TGTGCCAGCAGCCAAGATACAGGGGGGAGATCACCCCTCCACTTT
D gene: TRBD2; clone size: NA; J gene: TRBJ2-7; V gene: TRBV4-1; CDR3 protein: CASSSSGLAGLYEQYF; CDR3 DNA: TGCGCCAGCAGCTCCTCGGGACTAGCGGGCCTCTACGAGCAGTACTTC
D gene: TRBD1; clone size: NA; J gene: TRBJ2-7; V gene: TRBV5-1; CDR3 protein: CASSFPGQEYEQYF; CDR3 DNA: TGCGCCAGCAGCTTTCCGGGACAGGAATACGAGCAGTACTTC
D gene: NA; clone size: NA; J gene: TRBJ2-6; V gene: TRBV19; CDR3 protein: CASSITGTRSGANVLTF; CDR3 DNA: TGTGCCAGTAGTATTACCGGGACACGCTCTGGGGCCAACGTCCTGACTTTC
D gene: TRBD1; clone size: NA; J gene: TRBJ1-2; V gene: TRBV7-9; CDR3 protein: CASSTVPGTGGSYGYTF; CDR3 DNA: TGTGCCAGCAGCACCGTGCCCGGGACAGGGGGAAGCTATGGCTACACCTTC
D gene: TRBD2; clone size: NA; J gene: TRBJ2-3; V gene: TRBV18; CDR3 protein: CASSGLADTQYF; CDR3 DNA: TGTGCCAGCTCGGGACTAGCAGATACGCAGTATTTT
D gene: TRBD2; clone size: NA; J gene: TRBJ2-7; V gene: TRBV9; CDR3 protein: CASSVDSGRGYEQYF; CDR3 DNA: TGTGCCAGCAGCGTCGATAGCGGGAGAGGCTACGAGCAGTACTTC
D gene: NA; clone size: NA; J gene: TRBJ2-7; V gene: TRBV7-2; CDR3 protein: CASIPRAGLSYEQYF; CDR3 DNA: TGTGCCAGCATCCCTAGGGCAGGGCTATCCTACGAGCAGTACTTC
D gene: TRBD1; clone size: NA; J gene: TRBJ2-6; V gene: TRBV6-5; CDR3 protein: CASRDRDAGANGLTF; CDR3 DNA: TGTGCCAGTAGGGACAGGGACGCTGGGGCCAACGGCCTGACTTTC
D gene: NA; clone size: NA; J gene: TRBJ2-7; V gene: TRBV6-6; CDR3 protein: CASSYRTAYEQYF; CDR3 DNA: TGTGCCAGCAGTTACAGGACAGCCTACGAGCAGTACTTC
D gene: NA; clone size: NA; J gene: TRBJ1-1; V gene: TRBV4-1; CDR3 protein: CASSQEDRNTEAFF; CDR3 DNA: TGCGCCAGCAGCCAAGAGGACAGGAACACTGAAGCTTTCTTT
D gene: TRBD2; clone size: NA; J gene: TRBJ2-7; V gene: TRBV18; CDR3 protein: CASSPREGRRDEQYF; CDR3 DNA: TGTGCCAGCTCACCACGGGAGGGGCGCAGGGACGAGCAGTACTTC
D gene: NA; clone size: NA; J gene: TRBJ1-1; V gene: TRBV11-1; CDR3 protein: CASSLVPGNMNTEAFF; CDR3 DNA: TGTGCCAGCAGCTTAGTTCCGGGAAACATGAACACTGAAGCTTTCTTT
D gene: NA; clone size: few; J gene: TRBJ2-2; V gene: TRBV18; CDR3 protein: CASSPRQASNTGELFF; CDR3 DNA: TGTGCCAGCTCCCCCAGACAGGCGTCGAACACCGGGGAGCTGTTTTTT
D gene: TRBD1; clone size: NA; J gene: TRBJ2-1; V gene: TRBV7-2; CDR3 protein: CASSSGTGGTRYNEQFF; CDR3 DNA: TGTGCCAGCAGTTCCGGGACAGGGGGGACCCGCTACAATGAGCAGTTCTTC
D gene: TRBD1; clone size: NA; J gene: TRBJ1-1; V gene: TRBV5-1; CDR3 protein: CASSLGTGVRLEAFF; CDR3 DNA: TGCGCCAGCAGCTTGGGGACAGGGGTACGACTTGAAGCTTTCTTT
D gene: TRBD2; clone size: NA; J gene: TRBJ2-2; V gene: TRBV5-1; CDR3 protein: CASSSSGRENTGELFF; CDR3 DNA: TGCGCCAGCAGCTCTAGCGGGAGGGAGAACACCGGGGAGCTGTTTTTT
D gene: NA; clone size: NA; J gene: TRBJ2-1; V gene: TRBV5-1; CDR3 protein: CASSLVPGAYNEQFF; CDR3 DNA: TGCGCCAGCAGCTTGGTCCCGGGGGCCTACAATGAGCAGTTCTTC
D gene: TRBD1; clone size: NA; J gene: TRBJ1-3; V gene: TRBV7-9; CDR3 protein: CASSGTGAGNTIYF; CDR3 DNA: TGTGCCAGCAGCGGGACAGGGGCTGGAAACACCATATATTTT
D gene: TRBD2; clone size: NA; J gene: TRBJ2-7; V gene: TRBV13; CDR3 protein: CASSLHRTSGDSEQYF; CDR3 DNA: TGTGCCAGCAGCCTGCACCGGACTAGCGGGGACTCCGAGCAGTACTTC
D gene: TRBD1; clone size: NA; J gene: TRBJ2-5; V gene: TRBV11-1; CDR3 protein: CASSSYRGWETQYF; CDR3 DNA: TGTGCCAGCAGTTCGTACAGGGGCTGGGAGACCCAGTACTTC
D gene: NA; clone size: NA; J gene: TRBJ1-3; V gene: TRBV10-3; CDR3 protein: CAISGQGNTIYF; CDR3 DNA: TGTGCCATCAGTGGACAGGGAAACACCATATATTTT
D gene: TRBD1; clone size: NA; J gene: TRBJ1-6; V gene: TRBV11-2; CDR3 protein: CASSLGTGAPLHF; CDR3 DNA: TGTGCCAGCAGCTTAGGGACAGGGGCACCCCTCCACTTT
D gene: NA; clone size: few; J gene: TRBJ2-1; V gene: TRBV5-1; CDR3 protein: CASSLAGSPNEQFF; CDR3 DNA: TGCGCCAGCAGCTTGGCCGGTAGCCCCAATGAGCAGTTCTTC